The 14 T cell receptor beta chains presented below share a single source sample, sequenced in a study of cytomegalovirus exposure and HLA in healthy donors. PCR amplification relied on 60 Vbeta primers (plus 13 Jbeta primers). Libraries were prepared by immunoSEQ multiplex PCR; TCRdb keeps only in-frame clonotypes and omits some of them. The table shows about 140,000 clones, with about 79% occurring only once. Sequencing was done on a sample of PBMCs. The receptors were sampled from a man aged 40-55 years in good health and CMV-seropositive.

The chain recombines TRBV30 with TRBJ2-7, with 11 bases fitting TRBD2. The V segment lost 3 bases and the J segment 6 bases; nucleotides outside the gene matches: 7. CDR1 is GTSNPN, CDR2 SVGIG, per germline (reference sequence). This CDR3 has 14 amino acids. This CDR3 is CAWRIAGGPGEQYF. DNA of the CDR3: TGTGCCTGGAGAATAGCGGGAGGGCCGGGCGAGCAGTACTTC. Looking up the rest from reference TRBV30 and TRBJ2-7 gives the full variable domain: SQTIHQWPATLVQPVGSPLSLECTVEGTSNPNLYWYRQAAGRGLQLLFYSVGIGQISSEVPQNLSASRPQDRQFILSSKKLLLSDSGFYLCAWRIAGGPGEQYFGPGTRLTVT.

Notes on this clone: A read error may produce the germline difference seen at one junction end. The rearrangement joins TRBV9 to TRBJ1-4, with 7 bases aligning to TRBD1. The CDR3 contains 13 residues. Germline lookup yields CDR1 SGDLS and CDR2 YYNGEE. CDR3 in DNA: TGTGCCAGCAGCCTCGGGACAGATGACAAACTGTTTTTT. Translating it yields CASSLGTDDKLFF.

The chain links TRBV9 to TRBJ2-5; a possible D gene is TRBD2 (6 bases). Germline-derived CDR1 and CDR2 are SGDLS and YYNGEE. This CDR3 is built from 16 residues. With 4 bases removed from V and 2 bases from J, the gap between germline ends came to 18 bases. The CDR3 sequence: CASSLPRAGKQETQYF. The CDR3 nucleotides read TGTGCCAGCAGCTTACCGAGGGCGGGGAAGCAAGAGACCCAGTACTTC.

The chain recombines TRBV18 with TRBJ1-6; the D gene is possibly TRBD1 (6 bases). V shed 5 bases and J shed 8 bases, with 13 bases lying between them. The CDR3 length is 14 residues. Germline V gene data show CDR1 as KGHSH and CDR2 as LQKENI. CDR3 sequence: CASSNGQLDSPLHF. DNA of the CDR3: TGTGCCAGCTCAAACGGACAGTTAGATTCACCCCTCCACTTT.

This chain links TRBV27 with TRBJ1-4; 7 bases fit TRBD1. This CDR3 is 16 amino acids long. J lost 8 bases, V lost 3 bases, and 12 bases had no gene match. The germline V gene has CDR1 MNHEY and CDR2 SMNVEV (reference sequence). This chain's CDR3 is CASSLGQSRIFEKLFF. Here the CDR3 DNA reads TGTGCCAGCAGTTTGGGACAGTCACGAATATTCGAAAAACTGTTTTTT.

CDR3 DNA: TGTGCCAGCAGCCCCCGACAGGGGGAGAACACTGAAGCTTTCTTT. Its translation: CASSPRQGENTEAFF. The gene calls are TRBV4-2 and TRBJ1-1; 9 bases match TRBD1. The V gene's germline CDR1 is LGHNA and CDR2 YNFKEQ. With V trimmed by 4 bases and J by 1 base, 4 bases remained unmatched. The CDR3 has 15 amino acids.

This clone turned up a few times. CDR3 protein: CASSPRQGKNTEAFF. DNA of the CDR3: TGTGCCAGCAGTCCACGACAGGGGAAAAACACTGAAGCTTTCTTT. The chain is built from TRBV7-2 and TRBJ1-1; 8 bases align to TRBD1. Looked up from germline, CDR1 is SGHTA and CDR2 is FQGNSA. The CDR3 has 15 amino acids. The V segment lost 6 bases and the J segment 2 bases; nucleotides outside the gene matches: 8.

This clone was observed a few times. One end of the junction does not line up with germline, which may come from a read error. This chain connects TRBV7-9 to TRBJ1-1; D remains ambiguous. The germline gives CDR1 SEHNR, CDR2 FQNEAQ (reference sequence). This CDR3 is 11 amino acids long. The CDR3 protein is CSSSRDTEAFF. The CDR3 coding sequence is TGTTCCAGCAGTCGGGACACTGAAGCTTTCTTT.

The chain employs TRBV5-4 and TRBJ1-5, with 7 bases matching TRBD1. The CDR3 contains 16 residues. Germline CDR1 SGHNT, CDR2 YYREEE (reference sequence). The junction had 11 bases not matched to a gene; V was cut back by 4 bases and J by 4 bases. The DNA of the CDR3 is TGTGCCAGCAGCCCAGACCCCGGGACAGTTAATCAGCCCCAGCATTTT. It encodes CASSPDPGTVNQPQHF.

The rearrangement links TRBV18 to TRBJ2-7; weak D call: TRBD2 (6 bases). There are 15 residues in the CDR3. The germline CDR1 and CDR2 sequences are KGHSH and LQKENI. V was clipped by 0 bases and J by 0 bases, with 9 bases between them. The CDR3 DNA reads as TGTGCCAGCTCACCACCCGGGACTTCCTCCTACGAGCAGTACTTC. As protein: CASSPPGTSSYEQYF. Variable domain in full (rest from reference TRBV18 and TRBJ2-7): NAGVMQNPRHLVRRRGQEARLRCSPMKGHSHVYWYRQLPEEGLKFMVYLQKENIIDESGMPKERFSAEFPKEGPSILRIQQVVRGDSAAYFCASSPPGTSSYEQYFGPGTRLTVT.

V gene TRBV2 combines with J gene TRBJ2-5; 10 bases are shared with TRBD1. V trimming: 4 bases; J trimming: 5 bases; junction bases outside the gene matches: 7. CDR1 and CDR2 (germline): SNHLY, FYNNEI. The CDR3 spans 15 residues. The CDR3 sequence: CASSVGQGGTETQYF. As DNA, the CDR3 is TGTGCCAGCAGTGTAGGACAGGGGGGTACCGAGACCCAGTACTTC.

This sequence joins TRBV10-1 and TRBJ1-1, with TRBD1 matching 8 bases. The CDR3 sequence is 14 residues long. Germline CDR1 is WNHNN and CDR2 is SYGVQD (reference sequence). The ends lost 3 bases at V and 3 bases at J; junction bases unmatched: 3. CDR3 in amino acids: CASSEGQGYTEAFF. CDR3 sequence (DNA): TGCGCCAGCAGTGAAGGACAGGGCTACACTGAAGCTTTCTTT.

This clone came up once. The J gene is TRBJ2-3, the V gene TRBV6-4; TRBD2 matches at 12 bases. The germline V gene encodes CDR1 MRHNA and CDR2 SNTAGT. V gave up 5 bases and J gave up 4 bases; unmatched junction bases: 4. The CDR3 runs 15 residues. The CDR3 sequence is CASSPLAGGPDTQYF. The CDR3 nucleotides read TGTGCCAGCAGTCCCCTAGCGGGGGGGCCAGATACGCAGTATTTT.

The genes are TRBV5-4 and TRBJ2-7, with no clear D. With 3 bases removed from V and 1 base from J, the gap between germline ends came to 5 bases. There are 12 residues in the CDR3. Germline CDR1 and CDR2: SGHNT and YYREEE (reference sequence). CDR3 residues: CASSSESYEQYF. In DNA form, the CDR3 reads TGTGCCAGCAGCTCTGAGTCCTACGAGCAGTACTTC.